The 5 T cell receptor beta chains below were found in one sample sequenced in a study of CD8+ T cells in alopecia areata. Isolated RNA was reverse transcribed into cDNA used as the sequencing template. Measured with immunoSEQ multiplex PCR; TCRdb has only the in-frame clones, and not every one. This sample has some 88,000 clones, with 44% found just once. Noted treatment: oral pan-JAK inhibitor, 5-10 mg twice daily. Source: CD8+ T cells sorted from blood, taken at week 24, from a patient treated with tofacitinib. Receptor source: a human donor with alopecia areata.

The chain employs TRBV7-9 and TRBJ2-7, with D perhaps matching TRBD2 (6 bases). The CDR3 covers 14 residues. Germline lookup yields CDR1 SEHNR and CDR2 FQNEAQ (reference sequence). Trimming pared 5 bases from V and 7 bases from J, leaving 18 bases between. The CDR3 DNA reads TGTGCCAGCAGCCAAGGGCCGGGACTTGGGGAGCAGTACTTC. As protein: CASSQGPGLGEQYF.

V and J are TRBV9 and TRBJ2-7, with a possible D match to TRBD1 (7 bases). Germline CDR1 is SGDLS and CDR2 is YYNGEE. The CDR3 covers 15 residues. V was cut by 2 bases and J by 3 bases, with 15 bases left in between. The CDR3 DNA is TGTGCCAGCAGCGTGAACGGAGGGACAGACTACGAGCAGTACTTC. Protein sequence: CASSVNGGTDYEQYF.

This rearrangement joins TRBV28 to TRBJ1-1; D is ambiguous. The CDR3 is 16 residues long. Germline V gene lookup returns CDR1 MDHEN and CDR2 SYDVKM. V was cut by 5 bases and J by 0 bases, with 16 bases left in between. The CDR3 is CASSPLITLMNTEAFF. The CDR3 coding sequence is TGTGCCAGCAGTCCACTTATTACGCTTATGAACACTGAAGCTTTCTTT.

The chain recombines TRBV29-1 with TRBJ2-2; D unclear. V was cut by 7 bases and J by 1 base, with 10 bases left in between. The CDR3 has 13 residues. CDR1 and CDR2 from the germline V gene are SQVTM and ANQGSEA. CDR3 amino acids: CSGVWVNTGELFF. CDR3 DNA: TGCAGCGGGGTTTGGGTGAACACCGGGGAGCTGTTTTTT.

The chain combines TRBV27 with TRBJ2-1; D uncertain. CDR1 and CDR2 (germline): MNHEY, SMNVEV (reference sequence). The CDR3 has 12 amino acids. Trimming left V 3 bases short and J 10 bases short, with 10 bases between. In DNA, the CDR3 is TGTGCCAGCAGTTTTGCCCTCCCAGAGCAGTTCTTC. It encodes CASSFALPEQFF.